The clone carrying this T cell receptor beta chain has only a few counts. The protocol was immunoSEQ multiplex PCR, while the TCRdb copy is restricted to in-frame clones and leaves out a portion. Of roughly 150,000 clones in the sample, about 88% are singletons; the top ten hold 7.3%. What the recovered Cohort 3 donors had was two negative PCRs, clearance, or symptom resolution. This sample was included in a study of blood T cell repertoires in COVID-19. Germline V gene data show CDR1 as MNHEY and CDR2 as SMNVEV (reference sequence). The CDR3 has 14 residues. The V end was cut by 10 bases, the J end by 2 bases, with 17 bases between.

Sequenced: PBMCs or T cells enriched from blood (not recorded which). The chain joins TRBV27 to TRBJ1-2; D is ambiguous. This receptor was identified in a man aged 50 to 60 who had recovered from COVID-19. CDR3 nucleotide sequence: TGTGCCACCTCCCCAAACCGGGTGAACTATGGCTACACCTTC. Protein sequence: CATSPNRVNYGYTF.